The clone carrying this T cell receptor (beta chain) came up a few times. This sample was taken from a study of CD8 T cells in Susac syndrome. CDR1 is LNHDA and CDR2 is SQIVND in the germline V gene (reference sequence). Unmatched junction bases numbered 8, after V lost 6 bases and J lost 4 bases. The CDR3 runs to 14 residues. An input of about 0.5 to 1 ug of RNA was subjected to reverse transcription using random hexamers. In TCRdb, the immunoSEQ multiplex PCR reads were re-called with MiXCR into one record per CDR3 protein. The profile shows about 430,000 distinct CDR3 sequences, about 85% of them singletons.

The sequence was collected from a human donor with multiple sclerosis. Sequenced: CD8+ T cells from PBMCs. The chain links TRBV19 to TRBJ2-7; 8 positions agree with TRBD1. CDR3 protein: CASSQPGTGYEQYF. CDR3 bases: TGTGCCAGTAGCCAGCCCGGGACAGGTTACGAGCAGTACTTC.